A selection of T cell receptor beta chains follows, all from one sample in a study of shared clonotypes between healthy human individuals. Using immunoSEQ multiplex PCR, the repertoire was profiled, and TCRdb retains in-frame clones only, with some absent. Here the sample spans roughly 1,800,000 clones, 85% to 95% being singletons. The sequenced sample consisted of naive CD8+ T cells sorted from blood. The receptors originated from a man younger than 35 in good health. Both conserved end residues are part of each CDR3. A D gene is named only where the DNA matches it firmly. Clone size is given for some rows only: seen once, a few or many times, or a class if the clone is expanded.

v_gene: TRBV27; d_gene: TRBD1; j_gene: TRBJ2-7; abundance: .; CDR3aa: CASSPGGSSYEQYF; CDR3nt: TGTGCCAGCAGCCCAGGGGGAAGCTCCTACGAGCAGTACTTC
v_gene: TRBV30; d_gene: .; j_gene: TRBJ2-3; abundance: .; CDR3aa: CAWSVGTGTDTQYF; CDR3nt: TGTGCCTGGAGTGTCGGGACCGGCACAGATACGCAGTATTTT
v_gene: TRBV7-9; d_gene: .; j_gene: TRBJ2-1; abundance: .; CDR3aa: CATGTILRDEQFF; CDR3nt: TGTGCCACTGGGACGATTTTGAGGGATGAGCAGTTCTTC
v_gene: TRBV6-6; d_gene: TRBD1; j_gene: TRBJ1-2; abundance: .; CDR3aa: CASSYAPRTGDGYTF; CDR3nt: TGTGCCAGCAGTTACGCGCCCCGGACAGGAGATGGCTACACCTTC
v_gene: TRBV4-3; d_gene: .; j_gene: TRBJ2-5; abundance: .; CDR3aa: CASSQDLVNEGLRETQYF; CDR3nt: TGCGCCAGCAGCCAAGATCTGGTGAATGAAGGGTTACGAGAGACCCAGTACTTC
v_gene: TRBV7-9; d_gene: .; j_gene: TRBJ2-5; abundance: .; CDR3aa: CASSPEHQETQYF; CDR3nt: TGTGCCAGCAGCCCGGAGCACCAAGAGACCCAGTACTTC
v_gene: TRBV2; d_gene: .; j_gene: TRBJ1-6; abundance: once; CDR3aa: CASSEESAGYNSPLHF; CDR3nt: TGTGCCAGCAGTGAAGAGTCCGCGGGTTATAATTCACCCCTCCACTTT
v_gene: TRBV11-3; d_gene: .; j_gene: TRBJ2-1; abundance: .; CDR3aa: CASSLDLMFF; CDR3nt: TGTGCCAGCAGCTTAGATCTAATGTTCTTC
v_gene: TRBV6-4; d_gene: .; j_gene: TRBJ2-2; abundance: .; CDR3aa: CASSDSGGELFF; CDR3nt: TGTGCCAGCAGTGACTCCGGCGGGGAGCTGTTTTTT
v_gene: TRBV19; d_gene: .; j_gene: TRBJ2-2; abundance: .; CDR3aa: CASSTPSTDNPSNTGELFF; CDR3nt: TGTGCCAGTAGTACCCCGTCGACTGACAACCCTTCGAACACCGGGGAGCTGTTTTTT
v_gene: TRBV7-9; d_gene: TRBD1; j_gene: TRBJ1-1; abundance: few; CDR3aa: CASTNGGGPEAFF; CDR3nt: TGTGCCAGCACCAACGGAGGGGGCCCTGAAGCTTTCTTT
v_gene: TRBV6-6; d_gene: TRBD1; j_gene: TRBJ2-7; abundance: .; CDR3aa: CASSYDQGQTYEQYF; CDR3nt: TGTGCCAGCAGTTACGATCAGGGACAGACCTACGAGCAGTACTTC
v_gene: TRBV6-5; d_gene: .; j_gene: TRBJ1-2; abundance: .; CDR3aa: CASSPWTGYGYTF; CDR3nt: TGTGCCAGCAGTCCCTGGACTGGCTATGGCTACACCTTC
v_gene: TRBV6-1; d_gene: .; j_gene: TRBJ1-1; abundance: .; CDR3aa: CASSEWTVSNTEAFF; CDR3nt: TGTGCCAGCAGTGAGTGGACAGTTTCGAACACTGAAGCTTTCTTT
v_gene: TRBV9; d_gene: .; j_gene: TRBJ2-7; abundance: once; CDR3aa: CASSGDRYEQYF; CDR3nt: TGTGCCAGCAGCGGGGACCGGTACGAGCAGTACTTC
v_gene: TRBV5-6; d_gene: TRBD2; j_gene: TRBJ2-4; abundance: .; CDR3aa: CASSSPGGAGGGDIQYF; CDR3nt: TGTGCCAGCAGCTCGCCCGGGGGAGCGGGAGGGGGAGACATTCAGTACTTC
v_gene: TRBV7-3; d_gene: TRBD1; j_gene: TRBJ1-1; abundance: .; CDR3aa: CASSLNPRGTGGTEAFF; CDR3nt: TGTGCCAGCAGCTTAAATCCCCGAGGGACAGGGGGCACTGAAGCTTTCTTT
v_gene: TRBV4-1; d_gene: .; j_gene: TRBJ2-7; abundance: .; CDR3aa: CASSPVDFYEQYF; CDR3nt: TGCGCCAGCAGCCCCGTGGACTTTTACGAGCAGTACTTC
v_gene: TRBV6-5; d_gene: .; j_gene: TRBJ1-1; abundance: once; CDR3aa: CASSYSAENTEAFF; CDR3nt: TGTGCCAGCAGTTACTCCGCAGAGAACACTGAAGCTTTCTTT
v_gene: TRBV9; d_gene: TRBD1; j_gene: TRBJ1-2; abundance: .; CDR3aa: CASSRVPGGGTDYGYTF; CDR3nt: TGTGCCAGCAGCCGAGTTCCAGGAGGGGGCACGGACTATGGCTACACCTTC
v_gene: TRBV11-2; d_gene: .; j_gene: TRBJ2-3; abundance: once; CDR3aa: CASSLELSTDTQYF; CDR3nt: TGTGCCAGCAGCTTAGAGTTGAGCACAGATACGCAGTATTTT
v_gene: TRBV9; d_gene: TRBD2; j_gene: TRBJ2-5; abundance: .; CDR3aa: CASSLAGGLQETQYF; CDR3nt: TGTGCCAGCAGCTTAGCGGGAGGCCTGCAAGAGACCCAGTACTTC
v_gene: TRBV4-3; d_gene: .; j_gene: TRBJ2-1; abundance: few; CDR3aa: CASSQTGYNEQFF; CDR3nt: TGCGCCAGCAGCCAAACGGGCTACAATGAGCAGTTCTTC
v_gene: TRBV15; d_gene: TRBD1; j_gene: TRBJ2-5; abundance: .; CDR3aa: CATSRDGTDQETQYF; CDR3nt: TGTGCCACCAGCAGAGACGGGACAGACCAAGAGACCCAGTACTTC
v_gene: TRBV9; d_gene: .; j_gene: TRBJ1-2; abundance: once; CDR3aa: CASSDSGTPGWGYGYTF; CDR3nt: TGTGCCAGCAGCGACTCGGGGACCCCAGGTTGGGGCTATGGCTACACCTTC
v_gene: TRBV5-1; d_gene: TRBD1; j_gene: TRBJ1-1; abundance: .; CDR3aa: CASSFKTGPHNTEAFF; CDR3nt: TGCGCCAGCAGCTTCAAGACAGGGCCTCACAACACTGAAGCTTTCTTT
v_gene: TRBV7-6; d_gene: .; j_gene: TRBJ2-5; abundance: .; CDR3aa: CASSPTQGLGETQYF; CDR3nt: TGTGCCAGCAGCCCGACCCAGGGGCTGGGGGAGACCCAGTACTTC
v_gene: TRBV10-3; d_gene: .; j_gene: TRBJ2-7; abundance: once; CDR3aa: CAISDGGSYEQYF; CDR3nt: TGTGCCATCAGTGACGGAGGCTCCTACGAGCAGTACTTC
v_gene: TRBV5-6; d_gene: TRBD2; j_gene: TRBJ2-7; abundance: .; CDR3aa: CASSLGASGYEQYF; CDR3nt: TGTGCCAGCAGCTTGGGTGCTAGCGGGTACGAGCAGTACTTC
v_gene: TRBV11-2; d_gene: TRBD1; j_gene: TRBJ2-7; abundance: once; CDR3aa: CASSLDIPLLQGSYEQYF; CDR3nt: TGTGCCAGCAGCTTAGACATCCCCCTTTTACAGGGGAGCTACGAGCAGTACTTC
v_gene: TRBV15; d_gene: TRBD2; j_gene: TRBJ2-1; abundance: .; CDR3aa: CATSGRLADNEQFF; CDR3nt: TGTGCCACCAGCGGAAGACTAGCGGACAATGAGCAGTTCTTC
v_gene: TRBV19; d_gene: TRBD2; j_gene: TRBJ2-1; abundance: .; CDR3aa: CASSSPAGGPDNEQFF; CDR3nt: TGTGCCAGTAGTTCCCCGGCGGGAGGGCCGGACAATGAGCAGTTCTTC
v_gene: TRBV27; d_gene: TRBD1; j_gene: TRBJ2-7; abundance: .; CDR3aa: CASSFTGGAYEQYF; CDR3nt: TGTGCCAGCAGTTTCACAGGGGGAGCCTACGAGCAGTACTTC
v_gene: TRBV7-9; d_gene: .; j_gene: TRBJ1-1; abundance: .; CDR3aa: CASTPAGFLRSTEAFF; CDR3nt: TGTGCCAGCACTCCTGCGGGTTTTCTAAGGAGCACTGAAGCTTTCTTT
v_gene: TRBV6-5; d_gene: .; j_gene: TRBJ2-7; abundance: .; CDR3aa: CATLGGDHEQYF; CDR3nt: TGTGCCACCCTTGGCGGGGACCACGAGCAGTACTTC
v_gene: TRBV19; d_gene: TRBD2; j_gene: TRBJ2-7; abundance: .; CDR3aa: CASSITSGETYEQYF; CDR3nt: TGTGCCAGTAGTATAACTAGCGGAGAAACCTACGAGCAGTACTTC
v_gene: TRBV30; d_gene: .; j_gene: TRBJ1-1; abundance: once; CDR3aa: CAWSVTFRGANTEAFF; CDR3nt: TGTGCCTGGAGTGTAACATTTCGAGGTGCGAACACTGAAGCTTTCTTT
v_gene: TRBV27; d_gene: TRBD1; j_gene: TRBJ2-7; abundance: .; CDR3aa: CASSLLTGTGGYEQYF; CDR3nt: TGTGCCAGCAGTTTACTCACCGGGACAGGGGGGTACGAGCAGTACTTC
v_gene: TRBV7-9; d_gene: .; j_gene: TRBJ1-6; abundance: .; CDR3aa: CASSLVAPSSYNSPLHF; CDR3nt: TGTGCCAGCAGCCTAGTGGCCCCGAGCTCCTATAATTCACCCCTCCACTTT
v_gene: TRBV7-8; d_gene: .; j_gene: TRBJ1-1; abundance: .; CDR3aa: CASSLVYIGGEKNTEAFF; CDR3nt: TGTGCCAGCAGCTTAGTTTATATCGGGGGCGAGAAGAACACTGAAGCTTTCTTT
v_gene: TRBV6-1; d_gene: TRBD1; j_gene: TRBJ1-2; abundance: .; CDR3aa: CASSETRGGDSLGGYTF; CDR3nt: TGTGCCAGCAGTGAAACGAGGGGGGGGGACAGTCTAGGTGGCTACACCTTC
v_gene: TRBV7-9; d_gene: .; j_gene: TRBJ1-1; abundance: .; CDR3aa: CASSHADTEAFF; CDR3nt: TGTGCCAGCAGCCATGCAGACACTGAAGCTTTCTTT
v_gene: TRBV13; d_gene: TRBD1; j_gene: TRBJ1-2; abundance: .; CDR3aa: CASSLSSGGEGPGYTF; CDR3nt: TGTGCCAGCAGCTTATCTTCAGGGGGTGAGGGGCCTGGCTACACCTTC
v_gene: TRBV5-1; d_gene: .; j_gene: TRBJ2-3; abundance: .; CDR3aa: CASSLGWRGEGTDTQYF; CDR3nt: TGCGCCAGCAGCTTGGGTTGGAGGGGAGAAGGCACAGATACGCAGTATTTT
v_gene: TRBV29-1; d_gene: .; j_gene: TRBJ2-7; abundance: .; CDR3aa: CSVQGGNSYEQYF; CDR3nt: TGCAGCGTTCAAGGGGGGAACTCCTACGAGCAGTACTTC
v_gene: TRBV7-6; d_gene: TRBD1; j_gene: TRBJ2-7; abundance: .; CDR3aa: CASSFRDSGTGDEQYF; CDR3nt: TGTGCCAGCAGCTTCCGAGATTCCGGGACAGGGGATGAGCAGTACTTC
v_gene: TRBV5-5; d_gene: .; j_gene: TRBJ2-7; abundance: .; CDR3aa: CASSLGYGTAYEQYF; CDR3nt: TGTGCCAGCAGCTTGGGGTACGGGACCGCCTACGAGCAGTACTTC
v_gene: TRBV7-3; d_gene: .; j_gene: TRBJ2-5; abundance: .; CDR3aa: CASSLFAGVQETQYF; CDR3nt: TGTGCCAGCAGCTTATTTGCAGGGGTCCAAGAGACCCAGTACTTC
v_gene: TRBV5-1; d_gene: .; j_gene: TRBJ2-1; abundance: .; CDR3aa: CASSLDPGLGNEQFF; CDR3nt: TGCGCCAGCAGCTTGGATCCAGGTCTGGGGAATGAGCAGTTCTTC
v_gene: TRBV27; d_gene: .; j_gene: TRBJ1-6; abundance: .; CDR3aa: CASSGVMEGGYNSPLHF; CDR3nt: TGTGCCAGCAGTGGTGTGATGGAGGGTGGTTATAATTCACCCCTCCACTTT
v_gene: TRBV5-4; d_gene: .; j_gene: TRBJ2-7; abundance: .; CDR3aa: CASSSKRDGPSYEQYF; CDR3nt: TGTGCCAGCAGCTCAAAAAGGGACGGTCCGTCCTACGAGCAGTACTTC